This T cell receptor (beta chain) is from a study of blood T cell repertoires in COVID-19. Study-wide background: Whether acute or convalescent, the COVID-19 samples came from the United States, Italy and Spain. The analysed material was cDNA or gDNA that came from T cells, B-cell-depleted T cells, or PBMCs.

Germline-derived CDR1 and CDR2 are ENHRY and SYGVKD. V shed 8 bases, J shed 7 bases, and the junction held 1 base outside the gene matches. CDR3 length equals 12 residues. Authors' methods: Researchers report that nucleated cell counts were estimated from reference gene primer amplification. Assay: immunoSEQ multiplex PCR; the TCRdb copy retains only in-frame clones and omits some. For V, J and clone size, that table is used; D and trimming come from the DNA. The data show about 77,000 clones, around 89% seen once. The source of this sequence is an elderly woman with acute or convalescent COVID-19. The chain is built from TRBV10-3 and TRBJ2-1, with 11 bases aligning to TRBD2. Sequencing input: peripheral blood. DNA of the CDR3: TGTGCCATCGGGACTAGCGGAAATGAGCAGTTCTTC. This translates into CAIGTSGNEQFF.